The 28 T cell receptor beta chains below all came from one sample that was sequenced in a study of tumor and adjacent non-tumor tissue in lung cancer. The template was RNA from unsorted bulk tissue. The library came from three nested PCR rounds adapted from ARM-PCR protocols. One entry per CDR3 protein results from TCRdb running MiXCR on the multiplex PCR reads. This sample has around 66,000 distinct CDR3 sequences; around 78% occur once, and the top ten carry 28%. Sequencing was carried out using lung tumor tissue. These receptors originate from a man aged 60 to 69 with non-small cell lung cancer.

Turning to this clonotype: No conserved phenylalanine or tryptophan ends this CDR3, so it is likely a read error. The chain employs TRBV20-1 and TRBJ2-7; 14 positions match TRBD2. From germline, CDR1 is DFQATT and CDR2 SNEGSKA (reference sequence). The CDR3 totals 15 residues. CDR3 region: CSTTGTSGRFDEQYL. CDR3 nucleotide sequence: TGCAGTACTACAGGGACTAGCGGGAGATTCGACGAACAGTACTTA.

This chain connects TRBV6-5 to TRBJ2-3; no clear D gene. Deletions cut 8 bases from V and 3 bases from J, with 15 bases between. CDR1 MNHEY and CDR2 SVGAGI come from the germline V gene. The CDR3 has 14 amino acids. The CDR3 protein is CASRPAVRTDTQYF. CDR3 DNA sequence: TGTGCCAGCCGCCCGGCGGTTAGGACAGATACGCAGTATTTT.

Notes on this clonotype: A much larger clonotype is one base distant, so this may be a read error. The rearrangement links TRBV13 to TRBJ2-7; no definite D call. Trimming stripped 6 bases from V and 5 bases from J, with 20 bases between. CDR3 size: 15 residues. CDR1 PRHDT and CDR2 FYEKMQ come from the germline V gene (reference sequence). The CDR3 DNA is TGTGCCAGCAGTACGATAGTGATGCGCCCCGACGAGCAGTACTTC. Protein product: CASSTIVMRPDEQYF. Full variable domain (rest looked up from reference TRBV13 and TRBJ2-7): AAGVIQSPRHLIKEKRETATLKCYPIPRHDTVYWYQQGPGQDPQFLISFYEKMQSDKGSIPDRFSAQQFSDYHSELNMSSLELGDSALYFCASSTIVMRPDEQYFGPGTRLTVT.

CDR3 nucleotide sequence: TGCAGTATCGACCCAGATCAAGGACTTGGTAACGAGCAGTACTTC. This gives the protein CSIDPDQGLGNEQYF. The chain employs TRBV29-1 and TRBJ2-7, with a weak D call TRBD2 (5 bases). CDR1 and CDR2 (germline): SQVTM, ANQGSEA. CDR3 size: 15 residues.

Of note for this clonotype: Given the absence of the conserved phenylalanine or tryptophan at the CDR3 end, a read error is likely. The V call is TRBV29-1, the J call TRBJ2-6; tentatively, D is TRBD1 (6 bases). Per germline, CDR1 SQVTM and CDR2 ANQGSEA. The CDR3 spans 15 residues. Trimming left V 5 bases short and J 0 bases short, with 11 bases between. CDR3 DNA sequence: TGCAGCGTTAAGTTGGACAGCTCTGGGGCCAACGTCCTGACTTCC. Its protein is CSVKLDSSGANVLTS.

Comments on this clonotype: At one boundary the junction diverges from the germline segment, which might be a read error. CDR3 in DNA: TGCAGTGCTGGATCAGCGGCCGCGGGAGATAAGCAGTATTTT. It translates to CSAGSAAAGDKQYF. The chain employs TRBV20-1 and TRBJ2-3, with 7 bases lining up with TRBD2. This CDR3 comprises 14 residues. CDR1 DFQATT and CDR2 SNEGSKA come from the germline V gene (reference sequence).

V and J are TRBV29-1 and TRBJ2-7, with TRBD2 as a possible D gene (7 bases). There are 13 residues in the CDR3. V dropped 4 bases and J dropped 10 bases, with 20 bases sitting between them. Per the germline V gene, CDR1 is SQVTM and CDR2 is ANQGSEA. The CDR3 region is CSVAGGRGYGQYF. As DNA, the CDR3 is TGCAGCGTTGCCGGAGGGAGGGGGTACGGACAGTACTTC.

A remark on this clonotype: This CDR3 fails to terminate in the conserved phenylalanine or tryptophan, so it likely reflects a read error. The chain couples TRBV6-6 to TRBJ2-7; D is perhaps TRBD1 (6 bases). Trimming shortened V by 6 bases and J by 3 bases, and 15 bases separated the two germline ends. Germline CDR1 is MNHNY and CDR2 is SVGAGI (reference sequence). The CDR3 has 14 amino acids. The CDR3 reads CASRSDRIIYEQYL. Here the CDR3 DNA reads TGTGCCAGCAGATCCGACAGGATCATCTACGAGCAGTACCTC.

Notes on this clonotype: One junction end disagrees with the germline gene, perhaps due to a read error. V is TRBV7-9 and J is TRBJ2-5; 9 bases agree with TRBD2. The germline V gene encodes CDR1 SEHNR and CDR2 FQNEAQ (reference sequence). This CDR3 has 15 residues. This chain's CDR3 is CASSLAAGGQEIQYF. In DNA form, the CDR3 reads TGTGCCAGCAGCTTAGCAGCGGGAGGCCAAGAGATCCAGTACTTC. Filled out from reference TRBV7-9 and TRBJ2-5, the complete variable domain reads DTGVSQNPRHKITKRGQNVTFRCDPISEHNRLYWYRQTLGQGPEFLTYFQNEAQLEKSRLLSDRFSAERPKGSFSTLEIQRTEQGDSAMYLCASSLAAGGQEIQYFGPGTRLLVL.

Points on this clonotype: The germline gene is not matched at one end of the junction; a read error may be the cause. This rearrangement joins TRBV29-1 to TRBJ2-6; either TRBD1 or TRBD2 may fit D (6 bases each). The CDR3 is made up of 15 amino acids. Germline loops: CDR1 SQVTM, CDR2 ANQGSEA. This CDR3 reads CSLKVSSSGANVMTF. CDR3 in DNA: TGCAGCTTGAAGGTATCTAGTTCGGGGGCCAACGTCATGACTTTC.

The rearrangement links TRBV7-8 to TRBJ2-3; 11 positions agree with TRBD2. Germline values: CDR1 SGHVS, CDR2 FQNEAQ. The CDR3 has 15 amino acids. V lost 9 bases to trimming and J lost 6 bases; unmatched junction nucleotides: 11. DNA of the CDR3: TGTGCCAGTAGCGGTACTAGCGGGAGAGGCGATACGCAGTATTTT. This translates into CASSGTSGRGDTQYF.

As concerns this clonotype: Since no conserved phenylalanine or tryptophan closes the CDR3, a read error is the likely cause. The chain links TRBV20-1 to TRBJ2-7; 16 nucleotides match TRBD2. The CDR3 runs 22 residues. Germline CDR1 reads DFQATT; CDR2 reads SNEGSKA (reference sequence). V was pared by 6 bases and J by 4 bases, with 27 bases of the junction left unmatched. The CDR3 loop reads CSALSPLRVGTSGRALPYEQYL. CDR3 coding DNA: TGCAGTGCCCTGTCCCCCCTCCGGGTTGGGACTAGCGGGAGGGCCCTTCCTTACGAGCAGTACCTC.

In this sample, this clonotype turned up many times. This chain joins TRBV5-4 and TRBJ1-1; D is unclear. With 3 bases removed from V and 1 base from J, the gap between germline ends came to 10 bases. There are 14 residues in the CDR3. Germline V gene lookup returns CDR1 SGHNT and CDR2 YYREEE (reference sequence). CDR3 bases: TGTGCCAGCAGCTCACCCACGGGGAACACTGAAGCTTTCTTT. The encoded protein is CASSSPTGNTEAFF.

The sample holds a few counts of this clonotype. One junction end disagrees with the germline gene, perhaps due to a read error. V usage is TRBV20-1 and J usage is TRBJ2-3, with 11 bases that match TRBD2. CDR1 and CDR2 (germline): DFQATT, SNEGSKA (reference sequence). CDR3 length: 15 amino acids. The CDR3 here is CTASTSGSDTDTQYF. The CDR3 coding sequence is TGCACTGCTAGCACTAGCGGGAGTGACACAGATACGCAGTATTTT.

This rearrangement joins TRBV11-2 to TRBJ2-1, with D possibly TRBD2 on 5 matching bases. Germline-derived CDR1 and CDR2 are SGHAT and FQNNGV. The CDR3 sequence is 16 residues long. The V end was cut by 2 bases, the J end by 2 bases, with 13 bases between. As DNA, the CDR3 is TGTGCCAGCAGCTTACAACGGAGGATCGCCTACAATGAGCAGTTCTTC. It encodes CASSLQRRIAYNEQFF.

The rearrangement uses TRBV6-5 and TRBJ2-2; D gene ambiguous. The length of the CDR3 is 15 residues. Deletions cut 7 bases from V and 6 bases from J, with 18 bases between. Looked up from germline, CDR1 is MNHEY and CDR2 is SVGAGI. The CDR3 DNA is TGTGCCAGCATTTCAACCCCGACGGTCCCCGGGGAGCTGTTTTTT. Translation gives CASISTPTVPGELFF.

This clonotype has only one observation. Mismatch with germline at one junction end may stem from a read error. The V call is TRBV20-1, the J call TRBJ1-5; D uncertain. The CDR3 is 15 residues long. Germline V gene lookup returns CDR1 DFQATT and CDR2 SNEGSKA (reference sequence). This chain's CDR3 is CNARDFREINQPQHF. CDR3 nucleotides: TGCAATGCTAGAGATTTTAGGGAGATCAATCAGCCCCAGCATTTT.

Points on this clonotype: Sequence at one end of the junction differs from germline and may be a read error. J is TRBJ2-6 and V is TRBV10-3, with 9 positions matching TRBD2. CDR3 length equals 20 residues. Germline V gene sequence: CDR1 ENHRY, CDR2 SYGVKD. CDR3 residues: CAISEHGTGGRDPGANVLTF. CDR3 bases: TGTGCCATTAGTGAACATGGGACTGGCGGGAGGGACCCTGGGGCCAACGTCCTGACCTTC.

For this clonotype: At one boundary the junction diverges from the germline segment, which might be a read error. V and J are TRBV28 and TRBJ2-7, with TRBD2 identical over 8 bases. Germline loops: CDR1 MDHEN, CDR2 SYDVKM. The CDR3 is 18 amino acids. The CDR3 coding sequence is TGTGCCAGCAGTTCGGCAAGGGGCGGGAGGTCGGATAGCTACGAGCAGTGCTTC. Translated: CASSSARGGRSDSYEQCF.

This clonotype was picked up many times. The chain uses TRBV5-6 and TRBJ2-2, with D perhaps matching TRBD1 (5 bases). The CDR3 is 16 amino acids. Trimming left V 0 bases short and J 4 bases short, with 13 bases between. Germline CDR1 is SGHDT and CDR2 is YYEEEE. The CDR3 region has the DNA TGTGCCAGCAGCTTGGGACAGCCGACTTTCACCGGGGAGCTGTTTTTT. Protein product: CASSLGQPTFTGELFF.

The chain couples TRBV28 to TRBJ2-4; D uncertain. The germline CDR1 and CDR2 sequences are MDHEN and SYDVKM. CDR3 length: 15 amino acids. CDR3 in DNA: TGTGTCACCGGCGGCCGGGTTGGAACCAAAAACATTCAGTACTTC. Its translation: CVTGGRVGTKNIQYF. Drawing the rest from reference TRBV28 and TRBJ2-4, the complete variable domain is DVKVTQSSRYLVKRTGEKVFLECVQDMDHENMFWYRQDPGLGLRLIYFSYDVKMKEKGDIPEGYSVSREKKERFSLILESASTNQTSMYLCVTGGRVGTKNIQYFGAGTRLSVL.

The V and J genes are TRBV10-3 and TRBJ2-6, with TRBD2 matching over 8 bases. Per germline, CDR1 ENHRY and CDR2 SYGVKD. The CDR3 is 20 residues long. After removal of 3 bases from V and 12 bases from J, the junction contained 25 bases not matched to a gene. The CDR3 region is CAISEHGTSGRDSGPTVLTF. CDR3 DNA: TGTGCCATCAGTGAACATGGGACTAGTGGGAGGGATTCTGGGCCCACCGTCCTGACTTTC.

On this clonotype: Germline is not matched at one junction end, which may reflect a read error. This sequence joins TRBV20-1 and TRBJ2-7; TRBD2 aligns across 8 bases. Germline-derived CDR1 and CDR2 are DFQATT and SNEGSKA (reference sequence). This CDR3 has 15 amino acids. The CDR3 nucleotides are TGTAGTACTGGAAAAGGACCCGCGGGAGGACGAGAGCAGTACTTC. Protein product: CSTGKGPAGGREQYF.

On this clonotype itself: The CDR3 ends on some other residue instead of the conserved phenylalanine or tryptophan, so this is likely a read error. The limits of the CDR3 on the DNA are not certain, so only TCRdb's listed CDR3 is given. The chain couples TRBV11-2 to TRBJ2-5. The CDR3 is 10 residues long, counting both termini. Per the germline V gene, CDR1 is SGHAT and CDR2 is FQNNGV. The CDR3 region is CASRPRGPVL.

This clonotype was seen many times. The V gene is TRBV6-5, the J gene TRBJ2-4; 10 nucleotides agree with TRBD2. CDR1 is MNHEY, CDR2 SVGAGI, per germline. This CDR3 is 13 amino acids long. The V gene end was trimmed by 9 bases and the J gene end by 8 bases; junction bases not matched to a gene: 7. The CDR3, as DNA: TGTGCCAGAGCGGGAGGGCCCGCTGACATTCAGTACTTC. It codes for CARAGGPADIQYF.

Notes on this clonotype: Compared with germline, one end of the junction differs, possibly owing to a read error. The V call is TRBV29-1, the J call TRBJ1-1; 9 positions agree with TRBD1. The CDR3 contains 14 residues. Germline V gene data show CDR1 as SQVTM and CDR2 as ANQGSEA. The CDR3 protein is CGVKDRGAATETFF. As DNA, the CDR3 is TGCGGCGTAAAGGACAGGGGAGCGGCCACTGAAACTTTCTTT. Complete variable domain (other parts from reference TRBV29-1 and TRBJ1-1): SAVISQKPSRDICQRGTSLTIQCQVDSQVTMMFWYRQQPGQSLTLIATANQGSEATYESGFVIDKFPISRPNLTFSTLTVSNMSPEDSSIYLCGVKDRGAATETFFGQGTRLTVV.

The rearrangement joins TRBV20-1 to TRBJ2-3, with TRBD1 identical over 9 bases. This CDR3 spans 17 amino acids. With V trimmed by 5 bases and J by 7 bases, 19 bases remained unmatched. Germline CDR1 reads DFQATT; CDR2 reads SNEGSKA (reference sequence). CDR3 sequence: CSAPQTDRGIWGNTQYF. DNA of the CDR3: TGCAGTGCTCCCCAGACGGACAGGGGAATCTGGGGTAATACGCAGTATTTT.

The J gene is TRBJ2-7, the V gene TRBV6-5, with D uncertain. Trimming stripped 5 bases from V and 7 bases from J, with 18 bases between. Germline CDR1 is MNHEY and CDR2 is SVGAGI. This CDR3 has 14 amino acids. The CDR3 sequence is CASSNTRWDEEQYF. The CDR3 DNA follows: TGTGCCAGCAGTAATACGAGGTGGGATGAGGAGCAGTACTTC.